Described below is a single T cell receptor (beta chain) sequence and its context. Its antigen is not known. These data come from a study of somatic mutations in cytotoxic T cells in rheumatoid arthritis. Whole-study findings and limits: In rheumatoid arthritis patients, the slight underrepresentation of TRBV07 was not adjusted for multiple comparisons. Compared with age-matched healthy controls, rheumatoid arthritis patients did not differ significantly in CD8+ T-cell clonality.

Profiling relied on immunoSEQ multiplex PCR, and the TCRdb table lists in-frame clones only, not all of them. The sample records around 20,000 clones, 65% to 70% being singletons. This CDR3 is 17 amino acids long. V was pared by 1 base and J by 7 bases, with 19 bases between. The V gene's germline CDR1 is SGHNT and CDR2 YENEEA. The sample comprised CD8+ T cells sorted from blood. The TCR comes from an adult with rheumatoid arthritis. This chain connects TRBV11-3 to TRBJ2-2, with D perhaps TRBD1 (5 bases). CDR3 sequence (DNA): TGTGCCAGCAGCTTAGGTTTGCCAGGGCTCGGTGGCGGGGAGCTGTTTTTT. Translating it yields CASSLGLPGLGGGELFF.